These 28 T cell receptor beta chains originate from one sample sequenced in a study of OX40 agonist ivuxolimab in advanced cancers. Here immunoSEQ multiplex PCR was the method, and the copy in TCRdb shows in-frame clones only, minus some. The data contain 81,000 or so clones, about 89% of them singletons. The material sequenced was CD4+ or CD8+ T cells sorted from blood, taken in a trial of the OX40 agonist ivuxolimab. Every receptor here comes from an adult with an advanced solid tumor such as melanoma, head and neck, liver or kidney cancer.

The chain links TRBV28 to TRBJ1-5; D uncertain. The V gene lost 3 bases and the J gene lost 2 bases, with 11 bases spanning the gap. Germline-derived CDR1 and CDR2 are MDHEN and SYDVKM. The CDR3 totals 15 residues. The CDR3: CASSFRRLGNQPQHF. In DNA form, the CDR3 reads TGTGCCAGCAGTTTCAGAAGGCTGGGCAATCAGCCCCAGCATTTT.

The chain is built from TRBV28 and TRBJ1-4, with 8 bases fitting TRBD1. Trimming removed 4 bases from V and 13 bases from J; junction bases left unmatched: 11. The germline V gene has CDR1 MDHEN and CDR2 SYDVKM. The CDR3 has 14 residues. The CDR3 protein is CASSWSGGQYILFF. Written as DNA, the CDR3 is TGTGCCAGCAGTTGGTCAGGGGGCCAATATATACTGTTTTTT. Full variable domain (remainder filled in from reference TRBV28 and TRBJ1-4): DVKVTQSSRYLVKRTGEKVFLECVQDMDHENMFWYRQDPGLGLRLIYFSYDVKMKEKGDIPEGYSVSREKKERFSLILESASTNQTSMYLCASSWSGGQYILFFGSGTQLSVL.

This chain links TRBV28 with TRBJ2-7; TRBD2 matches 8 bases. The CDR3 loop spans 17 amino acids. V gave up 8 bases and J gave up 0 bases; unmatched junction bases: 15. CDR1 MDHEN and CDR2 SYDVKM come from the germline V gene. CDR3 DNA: TGTGCCAGCGTAACGGCGGAAGCGGGGGATAGCTCCTACGAGCAGTACTTC. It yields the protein CASVTAEAGDSSYEQYF.

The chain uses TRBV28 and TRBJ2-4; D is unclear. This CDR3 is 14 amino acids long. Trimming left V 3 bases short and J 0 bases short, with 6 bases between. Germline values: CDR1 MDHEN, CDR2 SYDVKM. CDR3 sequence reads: CASSFDLAKNIQYF. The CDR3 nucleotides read TGTGCCAGCAGTTTCGATTTAGCCAAAAACATTCAGTACTTC.

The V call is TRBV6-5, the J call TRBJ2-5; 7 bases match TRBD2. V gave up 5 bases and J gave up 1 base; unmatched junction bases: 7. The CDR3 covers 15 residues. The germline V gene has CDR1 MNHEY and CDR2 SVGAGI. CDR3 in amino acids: CASSLLSGIQETQYF. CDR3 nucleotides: TGTGCCAGCAGTCTCCTGAGCGGGATCCAAGAGACCCAGTACTTC.

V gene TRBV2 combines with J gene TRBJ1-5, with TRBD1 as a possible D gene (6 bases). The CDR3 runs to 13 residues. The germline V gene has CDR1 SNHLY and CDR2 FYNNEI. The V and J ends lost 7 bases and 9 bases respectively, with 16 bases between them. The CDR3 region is CASTGQGLGPQHF. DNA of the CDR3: TGTGCCAGCACGGGTCAGGGGTTGGGGCCCCAGCATTTT.

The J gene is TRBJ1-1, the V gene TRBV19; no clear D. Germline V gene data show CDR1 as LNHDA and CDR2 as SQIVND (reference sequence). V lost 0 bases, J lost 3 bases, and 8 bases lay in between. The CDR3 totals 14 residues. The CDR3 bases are TGTGCCAGTAGTATAGATTTTCAGGACACTGAAGCTTTCTTT. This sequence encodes CASSIDFQDTEAFF.

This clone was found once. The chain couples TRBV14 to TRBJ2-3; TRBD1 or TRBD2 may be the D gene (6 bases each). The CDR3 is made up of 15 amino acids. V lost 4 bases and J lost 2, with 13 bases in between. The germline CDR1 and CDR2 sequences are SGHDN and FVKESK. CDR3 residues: CASSPTGAFTDTQYF. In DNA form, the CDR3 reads TGTGCCAGCAGCCCGACGGGGGCTTTCACAGATACGCAGTATTTT.

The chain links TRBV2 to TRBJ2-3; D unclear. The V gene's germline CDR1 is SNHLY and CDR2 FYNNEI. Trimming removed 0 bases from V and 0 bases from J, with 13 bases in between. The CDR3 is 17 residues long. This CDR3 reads CASSEAPVLGSTDTQYF. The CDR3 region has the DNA TGTGCCAGCAGTGAAGCGCCGGTTCTAGGGAGCACAGATACGCAGTATTTT.

CDR3 in amino acids: CATSRVAGGNQPQHF. DNA for the CDR3: TGTGCCACCAGCAGAGTTGCGGGGGGCAATCAGCCCCAGCATTTT. The gene calls are TRBV15 and TRBJ1-5, with D perhaps matching TRBD1 (5 bases). CDR1 is LNHNV, CDR2 YYDKDF, per germline (reference sequence). The CDR3 has 15 residues. V shed 1 base and J shed 2 bases, with 9 bases lying between them.

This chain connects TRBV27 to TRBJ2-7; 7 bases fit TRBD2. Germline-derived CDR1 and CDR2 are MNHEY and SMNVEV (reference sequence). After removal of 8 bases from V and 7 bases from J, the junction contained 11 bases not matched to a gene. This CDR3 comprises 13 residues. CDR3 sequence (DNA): TGTGCCAGCGGGGAGGGCCATATCGGGGAGCAGTACGTC. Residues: CASGEGHIGEQYV.

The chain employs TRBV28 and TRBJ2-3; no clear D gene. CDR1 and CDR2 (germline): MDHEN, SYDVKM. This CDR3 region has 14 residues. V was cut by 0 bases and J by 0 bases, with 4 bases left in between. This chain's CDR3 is CASSLWRSTDTQYF. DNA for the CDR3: TGTGCCAGCAGTTTATGGCGGAGCACAGATACGCAGTATTTT.

CDR3 bases: TGTGCCAGCTACAGGGGGCGTGCGGGCACCGGGGAGCTGTTTTTT. Translated, it gives CASYRGRAGTGELFF. This sequence joins TRBV28 and TRBJ2-2; 9 nucleotides align to TRBD1. The CDR3 is made up of 15 amino acids. Germline values: CDR1 MDHEN, CDR2 SYDVKM. V was pared by 8 bases and J by 4 bases, with 8 bases of the junction left unmatched.

The chain's CDR3 is CAWSQNSEQYF. In DNA form, the CDR3 reads TGTGCCTGGAGCCAAAACAGCGAGCAGTACTTC. This chain links TRBV30 with TRBJ2-7; D gene unclear. This CDR3 region has 11 residues. Trimming removed 3 bases at V and 6 bases at J, with 9 bases between. CDR1 is GTSNPN and CDR2 is SVGIG in the germline V gene (reference sequence). Combining the CDR3 with reference TRBV30 and TRBJ2-7 gives the whole variable domain SQTIHQWPATLVQPVGSPLSLECTVEGTSNPNLYWYRQAAGRGLQLLFYSVGIGQISSEVPQNLSASRPQDRQFILSSKKLLLSDSGFYLCAWSQNSEQYFGPGTRLTVT.

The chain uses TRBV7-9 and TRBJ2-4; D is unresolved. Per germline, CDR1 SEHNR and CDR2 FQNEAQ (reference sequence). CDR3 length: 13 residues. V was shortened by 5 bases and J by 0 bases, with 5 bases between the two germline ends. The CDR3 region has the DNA TGTGCCAGCAGCCCGCTAGCCAAAAACATTCAGTACTTC. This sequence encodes CASSPLAKNIQYF.

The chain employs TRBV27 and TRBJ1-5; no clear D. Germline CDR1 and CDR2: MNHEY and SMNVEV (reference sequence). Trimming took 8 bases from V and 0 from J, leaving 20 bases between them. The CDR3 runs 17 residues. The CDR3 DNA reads TGTGCCAGCCTAAAAAGTGACGGTGTTTATAGCAATCAGCCCCAGCATTTT. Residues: CASLKSDGVYSNQPQHF.

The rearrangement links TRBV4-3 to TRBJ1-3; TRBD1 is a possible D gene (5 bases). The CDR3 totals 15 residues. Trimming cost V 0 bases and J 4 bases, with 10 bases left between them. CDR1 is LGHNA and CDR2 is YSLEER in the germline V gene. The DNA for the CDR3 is TGCGCCAGCAGCCAAGATAAAGGGGAGGGAAACACCATATATTTT. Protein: CASSQDKGEGNTIYF.

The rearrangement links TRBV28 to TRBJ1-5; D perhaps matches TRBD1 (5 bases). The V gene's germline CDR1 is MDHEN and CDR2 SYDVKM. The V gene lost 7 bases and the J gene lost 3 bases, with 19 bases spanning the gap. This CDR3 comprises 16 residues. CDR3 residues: CASKIWLGGNNQPQHF. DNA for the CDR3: TGTGCCAGCAAGATATGGCTTGGGGGAAACAATCAGCCCCAGCATTTT.

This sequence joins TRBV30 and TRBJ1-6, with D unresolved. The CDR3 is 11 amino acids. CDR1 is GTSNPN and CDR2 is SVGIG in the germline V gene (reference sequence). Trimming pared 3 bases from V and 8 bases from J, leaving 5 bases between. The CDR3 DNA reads TGTGCCTGGAGAGCATATTCACCCCTCCACTTT. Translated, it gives CAWRAYSPLHF.

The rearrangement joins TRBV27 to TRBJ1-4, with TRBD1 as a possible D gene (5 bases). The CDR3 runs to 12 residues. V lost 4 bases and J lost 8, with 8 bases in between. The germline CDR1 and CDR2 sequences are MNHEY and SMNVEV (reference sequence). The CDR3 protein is CASSSGLEKLFF. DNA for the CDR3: TGTGCCAGCAGTTCAGGGTTAGAAAAACTGTTTTTT.

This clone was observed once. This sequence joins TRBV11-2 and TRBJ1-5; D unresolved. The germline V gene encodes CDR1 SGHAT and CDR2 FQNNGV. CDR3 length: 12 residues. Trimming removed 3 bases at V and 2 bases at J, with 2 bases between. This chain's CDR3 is CASSFGNQPQHF. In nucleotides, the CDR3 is TGTGCCAGCAGCTTTGGCAATCAGCCCCAGCATTTT.

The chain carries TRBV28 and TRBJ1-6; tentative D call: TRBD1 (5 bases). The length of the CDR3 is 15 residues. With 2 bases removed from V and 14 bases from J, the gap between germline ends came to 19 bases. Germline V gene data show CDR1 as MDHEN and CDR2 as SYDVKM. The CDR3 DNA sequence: TGTGCCAGCAGTTTACCCACCTTTAACGTGGGGGCCCTCCACTTT. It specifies CASSLPTFNVGALHF.

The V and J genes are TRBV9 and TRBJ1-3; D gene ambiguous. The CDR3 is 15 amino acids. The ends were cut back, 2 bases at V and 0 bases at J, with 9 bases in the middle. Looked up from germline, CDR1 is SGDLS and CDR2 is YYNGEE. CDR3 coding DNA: TGTGCCAGCAGCGTCGAACCCGTCTCTGGAAACACCATATATTTT. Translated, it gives CASSVEPVSGNTIYF.

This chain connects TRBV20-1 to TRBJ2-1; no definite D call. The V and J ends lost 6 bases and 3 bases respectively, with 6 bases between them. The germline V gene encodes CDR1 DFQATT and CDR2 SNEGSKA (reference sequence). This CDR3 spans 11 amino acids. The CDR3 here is CSAGYYNEQFF. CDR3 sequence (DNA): TGCAGTGCGGGGTACTACAATGAGCAGTTCTTC.

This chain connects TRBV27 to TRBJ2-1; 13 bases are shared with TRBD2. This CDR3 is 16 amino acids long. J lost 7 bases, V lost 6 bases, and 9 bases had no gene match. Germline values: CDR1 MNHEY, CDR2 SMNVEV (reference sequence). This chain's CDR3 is CASSPTSGGAVNEQFF. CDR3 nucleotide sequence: TGTGCCAGCAGCCCTACTAGCGGGGGGGCCGTAAATGAGCAGTTCTTC.

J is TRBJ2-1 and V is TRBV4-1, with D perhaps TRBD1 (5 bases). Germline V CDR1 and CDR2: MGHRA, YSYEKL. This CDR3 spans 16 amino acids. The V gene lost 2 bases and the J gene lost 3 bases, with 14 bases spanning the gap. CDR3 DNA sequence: TGCGCCAGCAGCCAAAGCGACAGACTCCTCTACAATGAGCAGTTCTTC. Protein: CASSQSDRLLYNEQFF.

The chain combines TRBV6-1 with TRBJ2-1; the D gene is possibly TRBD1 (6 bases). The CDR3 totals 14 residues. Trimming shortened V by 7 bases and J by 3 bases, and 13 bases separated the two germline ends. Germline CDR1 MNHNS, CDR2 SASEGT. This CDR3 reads CASNGQTNYNEQFF. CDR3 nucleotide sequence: TGTGCCAGCAATGGACAGACGAACTACAATGAGCAGTTCTTC.

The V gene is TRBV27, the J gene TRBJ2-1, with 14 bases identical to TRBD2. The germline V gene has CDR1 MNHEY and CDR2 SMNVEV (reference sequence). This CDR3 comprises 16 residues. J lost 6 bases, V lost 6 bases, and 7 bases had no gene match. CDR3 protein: CASSLLGLAGGNEQFF. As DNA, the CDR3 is TGTGCCAGCAGCCTCCTCGGACTAGCGGGAGGCAATGAGCAGTTCTTC.